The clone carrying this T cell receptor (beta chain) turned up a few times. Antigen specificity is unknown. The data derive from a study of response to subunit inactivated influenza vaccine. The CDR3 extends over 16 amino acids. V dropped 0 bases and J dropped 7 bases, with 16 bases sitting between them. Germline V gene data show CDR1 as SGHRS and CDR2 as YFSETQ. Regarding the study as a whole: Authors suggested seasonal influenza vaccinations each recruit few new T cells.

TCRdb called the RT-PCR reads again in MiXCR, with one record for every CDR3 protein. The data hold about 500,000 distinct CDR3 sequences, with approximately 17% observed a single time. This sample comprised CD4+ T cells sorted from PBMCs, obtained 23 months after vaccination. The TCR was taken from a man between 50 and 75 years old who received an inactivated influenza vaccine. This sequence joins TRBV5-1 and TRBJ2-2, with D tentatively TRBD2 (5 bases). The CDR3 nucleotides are TGCGCCAGCAGCTTGGGGACTTTTCAAGGAGGCGGGGAGCTGTTTTTT. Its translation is CASSLGTFQGGGELFF.